The present entry profiles one T cell receptor beta chain with its context. Antigen: not known. Time point described: baseline pretreatment blood. Treatment reported: 15 Gy SBRT to primary tumor, nephrectomy 4 weeks later. The patient's renal cell carcinoma had clear cell pathology. Germline assignment: CDR1 MGHRA and CDR2 YSYEKL. Trimming took 3 bases from V and 1 from J; bases not matched to a gene: 5. CDR3 size: 16 residues. This sample is part of a study of radiation and T cells in renal cell carcinoma. The wider study: Nephrectomy followed 15 Gy stereotactic body radiation by 4 weeks.

General study points: In blood, top tumor clones expanded by 2 weeks, shrinking by 4. Without pretreatment biopsies, baseline tumor clonotype presence was undetermined.

Sequencing used immunoSEQ multiplex PCR; TCRdb keeps in-frame clones, though not all of them. The sample records about 130,000 clones, approximately 91% being singletons. The chain is built from TRBV4-1 and TRBJ2-7; 11 bases match TRBD2. The sequence was obtained from a woman aged 45-60 years with renal cell carcinoma. The sample in question was blood, obtained from a patient whose treatment included radiotherapy and nephrectomy. CDR3: CASSHVTSGVSYEQYF. CDR3 nucleotides: TGCGCCAGCAGCCATGTGACTAGCGGGGTATCCTACGAGCAGTACTTC.